This T cell receptor (beta chain) was retrieved from a study of radiotherapy plus CTLA-4 blockade in lung cancer. Study summary: The study recorded objective responses in about 20% of patients and disease control in 25% to 35%.

Overall study results and limits: Radiotherapy was combined with ipilimumab, and tumor-derived TCR clones then expanded in blood.

The study treated chemo-refractory metastatic non-small-cell lung cancer patients with focal radiation plus ipilimumab CTLA-4 blockade. Sequenced by immunoSEQ multiplex PCR; TCRdb stores in-frame clones only, minus some. The table has around 80,000 clones, more than 80% seen once; the top ten hold roughly 0.87%. CDR1 and CDR2 from the germline V gene are SNHLY and FYNNEI. The CDR3 totals 11 residues. The V and J ends lost 7 bases and 6 bases respectively, with 6 bases between them. Concerning this clone itself: Its target is unknown.

The sequenced sample was peripheral blood, obtained from a patient treated with radiotherapy plus ipilimumab. The TCR was taken from a human donor with non-small cell lung cancer who had stable disease on radiotherapy plus ipilimumab. The chain has TRBV2 and TRBJ2-2; D not certain. The chain's CDR3 is CASKVAGELFF. The CDR3 DNA sequence: TGTGCCAGCAAAGTTGCCGGGGAGCTGTTTTTT. Drawing the rest from reference TRBV2 and TRBJ2-2, the complete variable domain is EPEVTQTPSHQVTQMGQEVILRCVPISNHLYFYWYRQILGQKVEFLVSFYNNEISEKSEIFDDQFSVERPDGSNFTLKIRSTKLEDSAMYFCASKVAGELFFGEGSRLTVL.